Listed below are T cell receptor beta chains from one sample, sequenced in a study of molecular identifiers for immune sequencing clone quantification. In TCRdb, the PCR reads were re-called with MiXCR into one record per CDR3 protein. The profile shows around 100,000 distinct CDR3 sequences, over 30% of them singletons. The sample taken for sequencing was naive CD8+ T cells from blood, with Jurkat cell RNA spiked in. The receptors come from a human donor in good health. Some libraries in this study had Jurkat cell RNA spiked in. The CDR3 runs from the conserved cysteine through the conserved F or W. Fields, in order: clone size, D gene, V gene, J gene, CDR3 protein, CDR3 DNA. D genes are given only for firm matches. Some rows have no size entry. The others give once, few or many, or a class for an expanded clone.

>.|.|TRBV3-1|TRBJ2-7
CASSQVGSPLDEQYF
TGTGCCAGCAGCCAAGTCGGGAGTCCCTTGGACGAGCAGTACTTC
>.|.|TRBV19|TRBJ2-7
CASSETFNEQYF
TGTGCCAGTAGTGAGACTTTCAACGAGCAGTACTTC
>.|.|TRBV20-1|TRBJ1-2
CSASDINYGFTF
TGCAGTGCTAGTGACATTAACTATGGCTTCACCTTC
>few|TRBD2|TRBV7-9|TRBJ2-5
CASSLAPSGRAETQYF
TGTGCCAGCAGCTTAGCCCCTAGCGGGAGGGCCGAGACCCAGTACTTC
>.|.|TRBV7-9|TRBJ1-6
CASSLARTDTRSPLHF
TGTGCCAGCAGCTTAGCCCGGACGGATACTCGGTCACCCCTCCACTTT
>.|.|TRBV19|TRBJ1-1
CASSIGSWTEAFF
TGTGCCAGTAGTATTGGCTCCTGGACTGAAGCTTTCTTT
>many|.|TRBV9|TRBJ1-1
CASSALMTGEAFF
TGTGCCAGCAGCGCACTGATGACAGGCGAAGCTTTCTTT
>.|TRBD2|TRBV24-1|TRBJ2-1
CATEPRGLAFNEQFF
TGTGCCACCGAACCCCGGGGACTAGCCTTCAATGAGCAGTTCTTC
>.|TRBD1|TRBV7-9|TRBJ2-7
CASSPTGGVSYEQYF
TGTGCCAGCAGTCCGACAGGGGGAGTCTCCTACGAGCAGTACTTC
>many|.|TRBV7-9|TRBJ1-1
CASSRTDGNTEAFF
TGTGCCAGCAGCCGAACAGACGGGAACACTGAAGCTTTCTTT
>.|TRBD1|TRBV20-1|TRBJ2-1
CSARVGTGINNEQFF
TGCAGTGCTAGAGTGGGGACAGGGATAAACAATGAGCAGTTCTTC
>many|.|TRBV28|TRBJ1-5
CASSLDPLGGQPQHF
TGTGCCAGCAGTTTAGACCCTTTGGGGGGTCAGCCCCAGCATTTT
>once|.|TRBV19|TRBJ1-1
CASSIDANREEAFF
TGTGCCAGTAGTATAGATGCGAACCGGGAGGAAGCTTTCTTT